These 20 T cell receptor beta chains were all obtained from the same sample, sequenced in a study of blood T cell repertoires in COVID-19. Sequenced by immunoSEQ multiplex PCR; TCRdb stores in-frame clones only, minus some. The sample records about 33,000 clones, roughly 85% being singletons. Sequencing was done on a sample of peripheral blood. The receptors were gathered from a human donor in a cohort sampled during active COVID-19.

V usage is TRBV18 and J usage is TRBJ2-3, with a tentative D call TRBD1 (6 bases). The ends were cut back, 8 bases at V and 2 bases at J, with 14 bases in the middle. Germline-derived CDR1 and CDR2 are KGHSH and LQKENI. The CDR3 covers 14 residues. The CDR3, as DNA: TGTGCCAGCAATACAGGGACGGCCACAGATACGCAGTATTTT. This encodes CASNTGTATDTQYF.

This chain links TRBV7-6 with TRBJ1-1; 8 bases match TRBD1. The germline V gene has CDR1 SGHVS and CDR2 FNYEAQ. The CDR3 consists of 14 residues. V trimming: 4 bases; J trimming: 5 bases; junction bases outside the gene matches: 6. The CDR3 nucleotides read TGTGCCAGCAGCTCGGACAGGGTATGGACTGAAGCTTTCTTT. It encodes CASSSDRVWTEAFF.

V and J are TRBV27 and TRBJ1-2; 8 nucleotides align to TRBD1. Germline V gives CDR1 MNHEY, CDR2 SMNVEV (reference sequence). Trimming took 2 bases from V and 6 from J; bases not matched to a gene: 2. The CDR3 is 13 amino acids. CDR3 nucleotides: TGTGCCAGCAGTTTAACGGGACAGGATGGCTACACCTTC. Translated, it gives CASSLTGQDGYTF.

The V gene is TRBV28, the J gene TRBJ1-4, with TRBD1 matching 11 bases. Germline-derived CDR1 and CDR2 are MDHEN and SYDVKM. The CDR3 contains 15 residues. Trimming removed 2 bases from V and 6 bases from J; junction bases left unmatched: 2. This CDR3 reads CASSLRTGGYEKLFF. The DNA for the CDR3 is TGTGCCAGCAGTTTACGGACAGGGGGCTATGAAAAACTGTTTTTT. Filled out from reference TRBV28 and TRBJ1-4, the complete variable domain reads DVKVTQSSRYLVKRTGEKVFLECVQDMDHENMFWYRQDPGLGLRLIYFSYDVKMKEKGDIPEGYSVSREKKERFSLILESASTNQTSMYLCASSLRTGGYEKLFFGSGTQLSVL.

The gene calls are TRBV5-1 and TRBJ2-7; D gene uncertain. The CDR3 is 16 residues long. The V and J ends lost 4 bases and 0 bases respectively, with 17 bases between them. Germline assignment: CDR1 SGHRS and CDR2 YFSETQ. CDR3 coding DNA: TGCGCCAGCAGCATTTCCCCCGCGCCCCTCTCCTACGAGCAGTACTTC. Translation: CASSISPAPLSYEQYF.

The rearrangement links TRBV6-5 to TRBJ1-1; TRBD1 might be the D (5 bases). The CDR3 has 11 residues. With 6 bases removed from V and 11 bases from J, the gap between germline ends came to 13 bases. Germline CDR1 reads MNHEY; CDR2 reads SVGAGI. This CDR3 reads CASRDLGVAFF. CDR3 nucleotide sequence: TGTGCCAGCAGGGACCTAGGGGTGGCTTTCTTT.

The rearrangement uses TRBV7-9 and TRBJ2-7; 8 bases align to TRBD1. Losses at the gene ends were 2 bases for V and 1 base for J; bases not matched to a gene: 4. This CDR3 has 15 residues. CDR1 is SEHNR and CDR2 is FQNEAQ in the germline V gene (reference sequence). The CDR3 loop reads CASSLPRGLSYEQYF. CDR3 sequence (DNA): TGTGCCAGCAGCTTACCCAGGGGGCTGTCCTACGAGCAGTACTTC.

The gene calls are TRBV19 and TRBJ1-1; possible D gene TRBD1, 5 bases. The CDR3 is made up of 11 amino acids. The germline CDR1 and CDR2 sequences are LNHDA and SQIVND (reference sequence). The V end lost 6 bases, the J end lost 4 bases, and 6 bases lay between the germline ends. This chain's CDR3 is CASRDITEAFF. The CDR3 region has the DNA TGTGCCAGTAGGGACATCACTGAAGCTTTCTTT.

The rearrangement uses TRBV20-1 and TRBJ1-1; a possible D gene is TRBD1 (6 bases). The CDR3 runs to 18 residues. Germline V lookup: CDR1 DFQATT, CDR2 SNEGSKA (reference sequence). The germline V and J ends were trimmed by 3 bases and 2 bases, with 25 bases remaining between them. The CDR3 bases are TGCAGTGCTAGTGACAGTATTAGAACTGGGGGCTTCAACACTGAAGCTTTCTTT. Its protein product is CSASDSIRTGGFNTEAFF.

In nucleotides, the CDR3 is TGTGCCAGTAGTATCCTGGACAGGGCCAGAATCACCGGGGAGCTGTTTTTT. Translation gives CASSILDRARITGELFF. The chain has TRBV19 and TRBJ2-2; 8 bases are a match to TRBD1. Germline assignment: CDR1 LNHDA and CDR2 SQIVND (reference sequence). Losses at the gene ends were 3 bases for V and 4 bases for J; bases not matched to a gene: 10. The CDR3 has 17 amino acids.

The chain uses TRBV10-3 and TRBJ2-2; TRBD1 matches at 11 bases. Losses at the gene ends were 4 bases for V and 4 bases for J; bases not matched to a gene: 5. Per germline, CDR1 ENHRY and CDR2 SYGVKD. The length of the CDR3 is 16 residues. In DNA form, the CDR3 reads TGTGCCATCAGTGCGGACAGGGGGCATTCCACCGGGGAGCTGTTTTTT. Translated, it gives CAISADRGHSTGELFF.

The chain uses TRBV9 and TRBJ2-7, with D possibly TRBD1 on 7 matching bases. Germline V CDR1 and CDR2: SGDLS, YYNGEE. The CDR3 runs to 14 residues. V shed 4 bases and J shed 1 base, with 12 bases lying between them. CDR3 amino acids: CASSPGGRSYEQYF. Here the CDR3 DNA reads TGTGCCAGCAGCCCAGGGGGGCGGTCCTACGAGCAGTACTTC.

The table lists this clone with a count of one. The V call is TRBV9, the J call TRBJ1-2; D perhaps matches TRBD1 (6 bases). The V end was cut by 0 bases, the J end by 5 bases, with 14 bases between. The length of the CDR3 is 15 residues. In germline, CDR1 is SGDLS, CDR2 YYNGEE. This CDR3 reads CASSVVLQGGYGYTF. The CDR3 region has the DNA TGTGCCAGCAGCGTAGTCTTACAGGGAGGGTATGGCTACACCTTC.

The chain is built from TRBV19 and TRBJ2-1; 14 bases line up with TRBD2. Trimming cost V 5 bases and J 9 bases; bases outside gene matches: 6. Per the germline V gene, CDR1 is LNHDA and CDR2 is SQIVND (reference sequence). The CDR3 consists of 15 residues. This chain's CDR3 is CASSLGLAGVSEQFF. The CDR3 DNA reads TGTGCCAGTAGTCTGGGACTAGCGGGGGTTAGTGAGCAGTTCTTC.

The genes are TRBV11-1 and TRBJ2-7; tentatively, D is TRBD2 (6 bases). CDR1 is SGHAT, CDR2 FQDESV, per germline (reference sequence). With 1 base removed from V and 4 bases from J, the gap between germline ends came to 11 bases. The CDR3 contains 14 residues. The CDR3 DNA is TGTGCCAGCAGCTTAGAACTAGCAGGGTACGAGCAGTACTTC. Encoded protein: CASSLELAGYEQYF. The full variable domain, rest sourced from reference TRBV11-1 and TRBJ2-7, is EAEVAQSPRYKITEKSQAVAFWCDPISGHATLYWYRQILGQGPELLVQFQDESVVDDSQLPKDRFSAERLKGVDSTLKIQPAELGDSAMYLCASSLELAGYEQYFGPGTRLTVT.

The rearrangement uses TRBV28 and TRBJ1-2; D is unclear. The CDR3 covers 12 residues. Trimming took 1 base from V and 2 from J, leaving 2 bases between them. Germline assignment: CDR1 MDHEN and CDR2 SYDVKM. The CDR3 sequence is CASSLSNYGYTF. The CDR3 nucleotides are TGTGCCAGCAGTTTATCAAACTATGGCTACACCTTC.

The V and J genes are TRBV7-9 and TRBJ1-1, with TRBD1 as a possible D gene (5 bases). Germline-derived CDR1 and CDR2 are SEHNR and FQNEAQ (reference sequence). V was trimmed by 11 bases and J by 3 bases, leaving 22 bases between them. This CDR3 has 15 residues. CDR3 nucleotides: TGTGCCTGCCTAGCGAGGGGACCCAATGACACTGAAGCTTTCTTT. It encodes CACLARGPNDTEAFF.

The chain employs TRBV6-5 and TRBJ2-3; D perhaps matches TRBD2 (5 bases). Trimming left V 8 bases short and J 6 bases short, with 15 bases between. Germline CDR1 MNHEY, CDR2 SVGAGI. This CDR3 comprises 13 residues. CDR3 sequence: CASRMGVGDTQYF. The CDR3 DNA reads as TGTGCCAGCCGAATGGGAGTTGGTGATACGCAGTATTTT.

The chain uses TRBV19 and TRBJ2-7, with D perhaps TRBD1 (6 bases). Germline CDR1 reads LNHDA; CDR2 reads SQIVND (reference sequence). Trimming left V 4 bases short and J 0 bases short, with 10 bases between. This CDR3 comprises 14 residues. CDR3 amino acids: CASSRGGASYEQYF. In DNA form, the CDR3 reads TGTGCCAGTAGTAGAGGGGGAGCCTCCTACGAGCAGTACTTC.

The chain recombines TRBV28 with TRBJ2-3, with 11 bases that match TRBD2. The CDR3 extends over 15 amino acids. The ends lost 4 bases at V and 8 bases at J; junction bases unmatched: 8. Germline V lookup: CDR1 MDHEN, CDR2 SYDVKM. As DNA, the CDR3 is TGTGCCAGCAGTTCCGGGACTAGCGGCTCCGGTACGCAGTATTTT. It yields the protein CASSSGTSGSGTQYF.